This entry features one TCR beta chain sequence. V was shortened by 1 base and J by 4 bases, with 11 bases between the two germline ends. Germline CDR1 reads SGHRS; CDR2 reads YFSETQ. This CDR3 region has 14 residues. These data come from a study of blood T cell repertoires in COVID-19. Produced via immunoSEQ multiplex PCR; TCRdb's table is partial and in-frame only. The table includes a few hundred thousand clones, over 85% detected once. V usage is TRBV5-1 and J usage is TRBJ1-1; D gene unclear. The receptor was isolated from a woman between 25 and 40 years old who had recovered from COVID-19. The sequenced sample consisted of PBMCs or T cells enriched from blood (not recorded which). The CDR3: CASSLPGVGTEAFF. The CDR3 DNA reads as TGCGCCAGCAGCTTGCCCGGGGTCGGCACTGAAGCTTTCTTT. Full variable domain (outside the CDR3, taken from reference TRBV5-1 and TRBJ1-1): KAGVTQTPRYLIKTRGQQVTLSCSPISGHRSVSWYQQTPGQGLQFLFEYFSETQRNKGNFPGRFSGRQFSNSRSEMNVSTLELGDSALYLCASSLPGVGTEAFFGQGTRLTVV.